This is a list of T cell receptor beta chains from one sample in a study of cytomegalovirus exposure and HLA in healthy donors. Profiling relied on immunoSEQ multiplex PCR, and the TCRdb table lists in-frame clones only, not all of them. In the table there are roughly 150,000 clones, 72% of which are singletons. Sample: PBMCs. These receptors all stem from a man in his forties in good health and CMV-seronegative. CDR3s include the opening cysteine and the closing phenylalanine or tryptophan. A D gene is named only where the DNA matches it firmly. Not all rows give a size; the values are once, few, many and, for expanded clones, a class.

j_call clone_size v_call cdr3_length d_call cdr3_nt cdr3_aa
TRBJ2-1 NA TRBV27 16 NA TGTGCCAGCAGTTTACGGGTACGGGAGTTAGGGAGTGAGCAGTTCTTC CASSLRVRELGSEQFF
TRBJ2-3 NA TRBV4-3 19 NA TGCGCCAGCAGCGAACGGTATACTCGCTGGGAGTTTGGCACAGATACGCAGTATTTT CASSERYTRWEFGTDTQYF
TRBJ2-5 NA TRBV7-2 14 NA TGTGCCAGCAGCTTATTAGGGGGTCGGGAGACCCAGTACTTC CASSLLGGRETQYF
TRBJ2-7 NA TRBV7-9 17 TRBD2 TGTGCCAGCAGCTGGGGACTAGCGGGAGGGGGTGGCGACGAGCAGTACTTC CASSWGLAGGGGDEQYF
TRBJ2-7 NA TRBV4-1 15 NA TGCGCCAGCAGCCAAAAGAGGGTTAGTTTCGCCGAGCAGTACTTC CASSQKRVSFAEQYF
TRBJ2-5 once TRBV6-5 15 TRBD1 TGTGCCAGCAGAGAACTCCCAGACAGGGCAGAGACCCAGTACTTC CASRELPDRAETQYF
TRBJ2-3 NA TRBV30 15 TRBD2 TGTGCCTGGAGTCTTCTAGCGGGGAGAGTGGATACGCAGTATTTT CAWSLLAGRVDTQYF
TRBJ1-2 once TRBV10-2 13 NA TGCGCCAGCAGTGATCCCGGGATAAGAGTCTACACCTTC CASSDPGIRVYTF
TRBJ2-5 NA TRBV28 14 TRBD1 TGTGCCAGCAGGTCGACAGGGGGCCGGGAGACCCAGTACTTC CASRSTGGRETQYF
TRBJ2-7 few TRBV6-6 14 TRBD1 TGTGCCAGCAGCGCGACAGGGTTGAGCTACGAGCAGTACTTC CASSATGLSYEQYF
TRBJ2-2 NA TRBV11-2 12 NA TGTGCCAGCAGCTTCAACTCCGGGGAGCTGTTTTTT CASSFNSGELFF
TRBJ2-5 once TRBV4-1 14 NA TGCGCCAGCAGCCAAGCCGGGTGGCAAGAGACCCAGTACTTC CASSQAGWQETQYF
TRBJ2-5 NA TRBV14 16 NA TGTGCCAGCAGCCAAGTAGGGCAGGTCGGGGGAAAGACCCAGTACTTC CASSQVGQVGGKTQYF
TRBJ1-1 few TRBV7-2 13 NA TGTGCCAGCAGCTTAGAGGGGGTCACTGAAGCTTTCTTT CASSLEGVTEAFF
TRBJ1-2 few TRBV5-4 16 NA TGTGCCAGCAGTTCCGGTCCAGGGCATACTAACTATGGCTACACCTTC CASSSGPGHTNYGYTF
TRBJ1-1 once TRBV4-1 14 NA TGCGCCAGCAGCCAAGACAGGGAAATCACTGAAGCTTTCTTT CASSQDREITEAFF
TRBJ2-5 NA TRBV7-3 15 NA TGTGCCAGCAGCTTAGTTCCCCCCCCGCAGGGGACCCAGTACTTC CASSLVPPPQGTQYF
TRBJ1-2 NA TRBV27 14 NA TGTGCCAGCAAGGTGGGGGGAATTGACTATGGCTACACCTTC CASKVGGIDYGYTF
TRBJ2-5 NA TRBV19 13 TRBD2 TGTGCCAGTAGTATCGGGAGGCTTGATACCCAGTACTTC CASSIGRLDTQYF
TRBJ1-3 NA TRBV10-2 16 TRBD1 TGCGCCAGCAGTTCCCTAGACAGGGCAACTGGAAACACCATATATTTT CASSSLDRATGNTIYF
TRBJ1-3 NA TRBV4-1 15 NA TGCGCCAGCAGCCAAGATCCGGGGAATGGAAACACCATATATTTT CASSQDPGNGNTIYF
TRBJ2-7 once TRBV19 11 NA TGTGCCAGTAGTACGAGGGACGAGCAGTACTTC CASSTRDEQYF
TRBJ1-5 NA TRBV5-6 19 NA TGTGCCAGCAGCTTGGGGGGGATCAGGGGTTGGTATAGCAATCAGCCCCAGCATTTT CASSLGGIRGWYSNQPQHF
TRBJ2-1 NA TRBV10-3 15 TRBD2 TGTGCCATCAACACAGCGGGAGGGTCGATCAATGAGCAGTTCTTC CAINTAGGSINEQFF
TRBJ1-2 NA TRBV4-1 16 TRBD1 TGCGCCAGCAGCCACAAGACAGGGGCGACTAACTATGGCTACACCTTC CASSHKTGATNYGYTF
TRBJ2-7 NA TRBV30 12 NA TGTGCCTGGAGTGTATCAGGGGTAGAGCAGTACTTC CAWSVSGVEQYF
TRBJ2-7 NA TRBV29-1 13 NA TGCAGCGTTGTATCAGGGGAGAGCTACGAGCAGTACTTC CSVVSGESYEQYF
TRBJ1-5 NA TRBV15 17 TRBD1 TGTGCCACCAGCAGAGACCTGGGACAGGGAGGCGGTCAGCCCCAGCATTTT CATSRDLGQGGGQPQHF
TRBJ2-3 NA TRBV5-8 13 NA TGTGCCAGCAGTCCCCCGACTAGATGGACGCAGTATTTT CASSPPTRWTQYF
TRBJ2-7 NA TRBV19 18 TRBD2 TGTGCCAGTAGTATTGGGCTAGCGGGGAACTTCTGGGCCTACGAGCAGTACTTC CASSIGLAGNFWAYEQYF
TRBJ1-2 NA TRBV6-5 15 NA TGTGCCAGCAGTTACTCGAAACAGGGACGCTATGGCTACACCTTC CASSYSKQGRYGYTF
TRBJ1-3 NA TRBV7-9 14 TRBD1 TGTGCCAGCAGCAGCTCGGGACAGGGCAACAATCGGGCTTTT CASSSSGQGNNRAF
TRBJ2-7 once TRBV10-3 13 NA TGTGCCATCAGGGACAGACTTAGCTACGAGCAGTACTTC CAIRDRLSYEQYF